This record concerns one T cell receptor beta chain sequence. How the authors handled the data: Quantification of nucleated cells was approximated via reference gene primer amplification. Here immunoSEQ multiplex PCR was the method, and the copy in TCRdb shows in-frame clones only, minus some. The V and J calls and clone size come from that table; D and trimming were worked out from the DNA. Here the sample spans about 91,000 clones, approximately 77% being singletons. The data were obtained in a study of blood T cell repertoires in COVID-19. Study-wide background: PBMCs, B-cell-depleted T cells, or T cells were the source of the cDNA or gDNA that made up the material.

The germline CDR1 and CDR2 sequences are SEHNR and FQNEAQ (reference sequence). Trimming shortened V by 2 bases and J by 7 bases, and 15 bases separated the two germline ends. CDR3 length: 16 amino acids. This chain joins TRBV7-9 and TRBJ1-6; maybe TRBD1 (6 bases). This receptor was identified in a woman aged 80 or older with acute or convalescent COVID-19. The sequenced sample consisted of peripheral blood. The CDR3: CASSLKGQLLNSPLHF. DNA for the CDR3: TGTGCCAGCAGCTTAAAAGGACAGCTGCTGAATTCACCCCTCCACTTT.